Detailed here is one T cell receptor (beta chain). Its cognate antigen has yet to be identified. No much larger clonotype is one base removed from it; base qualities were not supplied. The treatment or condition label on this specimen signifies: in vitro stimulation with specific CMV peptide epitopes to enrich CMV-specific T cells. This entry is derived from a study of T cell repertoires in cytomegalovirus infection (dated by TCRdb to the late 2010s). Regarding the study in general: Alongside well-studied HLA-B-restricted epitopes, the peptide stimulations were aimed at recently identified HLA-C-restricted CMV epitopes, whose presentation resists viral immunomodulation. The HLA type of each donor mattered for the analysis, because public TCR beta signatures pointed to carriage of CMV infection along with the matching HLA type.

Overall results and qualifications from the work: In both this cohort and an independent cohort of several hundred donors, the cumulative frequency of public TCR beta family members distinguished carriers of CMV infection plus the relevant HLA type. The ex vivo response was dominated by HLA-C-restricted CMV-specific TCR beta clonotypes, which also provided the single most frequent clonotype in two of eight donors.

Data came from an Illumina HiSeq 1500. Clones were called with MiXCR by TCRdb after fastp trimmed the public reads at Q25, and only in-frame beta chains were retained. Rows matching on CDR3 protein sequence are summarized as one entry with the most common DNA and genes. For this sample there are about a million distinct CDR3 sequences; around 30% appear just once. The ten largest clones take up 11% to 15% of the sample. Trimming leaves V shorter by 7 bases and J shorter by 0 bases, with the junction holding 1 base beyond the gene matches. From the germline V gene, CDR1 is SGHRS and CDR2 is YFSETQ. The CDR3 runs 14 amino acids, cysteine and phenylalanine included. Left in the record is the CDR3 DNA by itself, 42 bases read in frame from the first base.

The input for sequencing was cultured CD8+ T cells from PBMCs, taken from culture after CMV antigen stimulation. The sequence was collected from a human donor in good health (CMV status not recorded). Some clones in this sample may be carry-over from other donors' samples. In this chain, TRBV5-1 is recombined with TRBJ2-2, and 9 bases in between align with TRBD1. The CDR3 protein sequence reads: CASDRGANTGELFF. The DNA is TGCGCCAGCGACAGGGGGGCGAACACCGGGGAGCTGTTTTTT.